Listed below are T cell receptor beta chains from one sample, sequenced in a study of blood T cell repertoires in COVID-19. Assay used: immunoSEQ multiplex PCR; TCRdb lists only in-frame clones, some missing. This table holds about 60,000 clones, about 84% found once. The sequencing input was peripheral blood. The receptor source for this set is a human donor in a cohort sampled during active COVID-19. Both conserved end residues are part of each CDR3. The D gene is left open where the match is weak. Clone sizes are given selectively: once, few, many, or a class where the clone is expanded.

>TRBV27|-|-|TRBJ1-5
CASSAQKEGLPNQPQHF
TGTGCCAGCAGCGCGCAAAAGGAGGGTCTCCCTAATCAGCCCCAGCATTTT
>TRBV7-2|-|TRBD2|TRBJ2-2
CASSPDGGAGELFF
TGTGCCAGCAGCCCTGATGGGGGGGCCGGGGAGCTGTTTTTT
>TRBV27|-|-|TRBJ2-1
CASRSDRYNEQFF
TGTGCCAGCAGAAGCGATAGATACAATGAGCAGTTCTTC
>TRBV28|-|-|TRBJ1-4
CASSFGGTTNEKLFF
TGTGCCAGCAGTTTCGGGGGTACAACTAATGAAAAACTGTTTTTT
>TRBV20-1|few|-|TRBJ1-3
CSARNGGNIYF
TGCAGTGCTAGAAATGGCGGGAATATATATTTT
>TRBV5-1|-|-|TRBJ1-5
CASSLGTNQPQHF
TGCGCCAGCAGCTTGGGTACAAATCAGCCCCAGCATTTT
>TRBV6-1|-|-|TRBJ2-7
CASSERGGGSYEQYF
TGTGCCAGCAGTGAAAGAGGGGGGGGATCCTACGAGCAGTACTTC
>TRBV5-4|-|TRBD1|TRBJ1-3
CASSLGGTGGSGNTIYF
TGTGCCAGCAGCTTGGGTGGGACAGGGGGCTCTGGAAACACCATATATTTT
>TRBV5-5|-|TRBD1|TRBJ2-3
CASSLKDRGIDTQYF
TGTGCCAGCAGCTTAAAAGACAGGGGTATTGATACGCAGTATTTT
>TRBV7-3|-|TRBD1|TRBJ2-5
CASSTGQGQGTQYF
TGTGCCAGCAGCACGGGACAGGGTCAAGGGACCCAGTACTTC